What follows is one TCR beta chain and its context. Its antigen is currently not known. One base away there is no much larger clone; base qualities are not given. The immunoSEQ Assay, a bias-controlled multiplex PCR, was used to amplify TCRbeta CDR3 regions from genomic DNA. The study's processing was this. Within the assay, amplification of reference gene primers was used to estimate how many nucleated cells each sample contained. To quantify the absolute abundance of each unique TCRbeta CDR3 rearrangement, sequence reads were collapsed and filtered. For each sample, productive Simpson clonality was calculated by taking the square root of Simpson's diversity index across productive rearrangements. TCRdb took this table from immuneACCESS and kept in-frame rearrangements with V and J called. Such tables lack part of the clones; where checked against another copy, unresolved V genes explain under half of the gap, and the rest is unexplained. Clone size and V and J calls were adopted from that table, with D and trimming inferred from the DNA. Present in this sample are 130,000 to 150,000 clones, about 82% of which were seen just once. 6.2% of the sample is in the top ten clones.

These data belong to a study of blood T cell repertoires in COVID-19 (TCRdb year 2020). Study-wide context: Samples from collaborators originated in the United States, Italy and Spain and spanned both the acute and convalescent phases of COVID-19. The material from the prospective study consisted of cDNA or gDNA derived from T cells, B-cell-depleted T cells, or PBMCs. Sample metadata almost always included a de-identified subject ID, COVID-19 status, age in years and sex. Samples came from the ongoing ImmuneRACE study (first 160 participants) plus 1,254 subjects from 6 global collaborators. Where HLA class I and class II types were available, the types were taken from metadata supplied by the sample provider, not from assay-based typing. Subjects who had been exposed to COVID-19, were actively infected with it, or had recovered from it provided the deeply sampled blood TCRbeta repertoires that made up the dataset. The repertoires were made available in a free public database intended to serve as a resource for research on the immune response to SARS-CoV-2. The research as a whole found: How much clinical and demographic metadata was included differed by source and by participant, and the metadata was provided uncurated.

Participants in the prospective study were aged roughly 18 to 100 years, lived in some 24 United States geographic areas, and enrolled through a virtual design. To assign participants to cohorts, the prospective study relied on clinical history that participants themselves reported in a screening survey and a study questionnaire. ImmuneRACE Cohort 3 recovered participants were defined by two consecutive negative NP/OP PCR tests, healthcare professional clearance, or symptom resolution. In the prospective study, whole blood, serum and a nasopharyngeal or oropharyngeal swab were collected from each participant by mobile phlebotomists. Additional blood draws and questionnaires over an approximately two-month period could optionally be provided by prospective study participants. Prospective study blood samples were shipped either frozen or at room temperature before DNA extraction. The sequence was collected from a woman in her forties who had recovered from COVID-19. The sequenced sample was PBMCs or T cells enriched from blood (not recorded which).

This receptor carries the CDR3 CASSPSGGHYNEQFF. The nucleotide sequence is given as TGTGCCAGCAGCCCTAGCGGGGGACACTACAATGAGCAGTTCTTC. Recombination connected TRBV7-9 to TRBJ2-1, with 10 bases matching TRBD2. The germline V gene (reference sequence) gives CDR1 as SEHNR and CDR2 as FQNEAQ. Taken from cysteine to phenylalanine, the CDR3 has 15 residues. Only the CDR3 part of the read is kept: 45 bases, read in frame from the first base. Trimming takes 5 bases off V and 3 bases off J; junction bases not matched to a gene: 4.